These T cell receptor beta chains were read from a single sample in a study of T cell responses to AZD1222 COVID-19 vaccine. Only in-frame clones appear in the TCRdb table, and some are missing; sequencing was by immunoSEQ multiplex PCR. The data show over 130,000 clones, about 88% seen once. This material consisted of peripheral blood, taken 28 days after the second AZD1222 dose. These TCRs come from an adult who received the AZD1222 COVID-19 vaccine. Each CDR3 is given with its conserved first and last residue. The D gene is left open where the match is weak. Clone size is stated in some rows and not others, as once, few, many or a class when expanded.

abundance	j_gene	v_gene	d_gene	CDR3nt	CDR3aa
few	TRBJ2-7	TRBV19	NA	TGTGCCAGTGAAAGGACAGAGGGCGGGTACGAGCAGTACTTC	CASERTEGGYEQYF
NA	TRBJ1-1	TRBV6-5	NA	TGTGCCAGCAACTTGCTCGCGAGCACTGAAGCTTTCTTT	CASNLLASTEAFF
NA	TRBJ2-7	TRBV27	TRBD2	TGTGCCAGCAGTTTACAGGGACTAGCGGGGCCGTACGAGCAGTACTTC	CASSLQGLAGPYEQYF
once	TRBJ2-3	TRBV27	NA	TGTGCCAGCAGGGAACAAGCCCACACAGATACGCAGTATTTT	CASREQAHTDTQYF
few	TRBJ2-5	TRBV11-2	NA	TGTGCCAGCAGCTTAACTTTCTCAGGCGAGACCCAGTACTTC	CASSLTFSGETQYF
NA	TRBJ2-7	TRBV29-1	NA	TGCAGCGGACTTGCTGGCTCCTACGAGCAGTACTTC	CSGLAGSYEQYF
NA	TRBJ2-3	TRBV7-8	NA	TGTGCCAGCAGCACCGGGACCACCTTCACAGATACGCAGTATTTT	CASSTGTTFTDTQYF
NA	TRBJ1-2	TRBV6-5	NA	TGTGCCAGCAGTACCTGGGACACCGGCTACACCTTC	CASSTWDTGYTF
NA	TRBJ2-2	TRBV9	NA	TGTGCCAGCAGCGTAGAGGGCCTTCACACCGGGGAGCTGTTTTTT	CASSVEGLHTGELFF
NA	TRBJ2-4	TRBV18	NA	TGTGCCAGCTCACTCAGTTATCGAGGCCAGGGGAGCATTCAGTACTTC	CASSLSYRGQGSIQYF
NA	TRBJ2-1	TRBV6-5	NA	TGTGCCAGCCGCTCCTACAATGAGCAGTTCTTC	CASRSYNEQFF
NA	TRBJ1-1	TRBV2	NA	TGTGCCAGCAGTGAAGCGCTCCTATTGAACACTGAAGCTTTCTTT	CASSEALLLNTEAFF
few	TRBJ1-5	TRBV28	NA	TGTGCCAGCAAAAAGGGTCCCCAACTGAGGAATCAGCCCCAGCATTTT	CASKKGPQLRNQPQHF
NA	TRBJ1-1	TRBV6-5	TRBD1	TGTGCCAGCAGTTATACGACAGGGGGTGAATCTGAAGCTTTCTTT	CASSYTTGGESEAFF
NA	TRBJ1-4	TRBV12-3/TRBV12-4	NA	TGTGCCAGCAGGTATAATGAAAAACTGTTTTTT	CASRYNEKLFF
once	TRBJ2-3	TRBV3-1/TRBV3-2	NA	TGTGCCAGCAGCCAAGATGGCCGCCAATCCTCGGTACGCTACACAGATACGCAGTATTTT	CASSQDGRQSSVRYTDTQYF
NA	TRBJ2-7	TRBV9	NA	TGTGCCAGCAGCGTAGGAGACTCCGGCTCCTACGAGCAGTACTTC	CASSVGDSGSYEQYF
NA	TRBJ1-4	TRBV7-9	NA	TGTGCCAGCAGCCCGACTCAGGAGAAACTGTTTTTT	CASSPTQEKLFF
NA	TRBJ1-3	TRBV18	NA	TGTGCCAGCTCCCCCGCCAACTCTGGAAACACCATATATTTT	CASSPANSGNTIYF
NA	TRBJ2-2	TRBV29-1	NA	TGCAGCGTTGATAAAGGAAACACCGGGGAGCTGTTTTTT	CSVDKGNTGELFF
once	TRBJ1-1	TRBV10-3	NA	TGTGCCATCACCTCCGGTAGCTGGGTTAACACTGAAGCTTTCTTT	CAITSGSWVNTEAFF
NA	TRBJ1-2	TRBV18	NA	TGTGCCAGCTCACCCCTGGCAGGGTGGGACTATGGCTACACCTTC	CASSPLAGWDYGYTF
NA	TRBJ1-2	TRBV29-1	NA	TGCAGCGTTGAAGAAAACGGTCCTGCAGCCAACATTAACTATGGCTACACCTTC	CSVEENGPAANINYGYTF
NA	TRBJ2-1	TRBV5-4	NA	TGTGCCAGCAGCCCGAGCCTAACCCCCAATGAGCAGTTCTTC	CASSPSLTPNEQFF
NA	TRBJ1-2	TRBV28	NA	TGTGCCAGCAGTTTAAATGCCTATGGCTACACCTTC	CASSLNAYGYTF
NA	TRBJ2-1	TRBV4-2	TRBD2	TGTGCCAGCAGCCAAGATAGGAAGTCTAGCGGGTATCTAAGCTCCTACAATGAGCAGTTCTTC	CASSQDRKSSGYLSSYNEQFF
NA	TRBJ2-7	TRBV5-3	NA	TGTGCCAGAAGCGCCCGGCGGTCGGGTCCGTACTTC	CARSARRSGPYF
few	TRBJ1-3	TRBV11-2	NA	TGTGCCAGCAGCTTGCTAGGAAACACCATATATTTT	CASSLLGNTIYF